A single sample is the source of the 26 T cell receptor beta chains below, sequenced in a study of yellow fever vaccine responses in identical twins. TCRdb re-called the RT-PCR reads with MiXCR, one entry per CDR3 protein. The sample contains more than 1,000 distinct CDR3 sequences, about 89% of which appear only once. The material was T cells from blood (PBMCs), unsorted or a sorted subset (not recorded which), obtained before or after yellow fever vaccination (not recorded which). These receptors were obtained from a woman aged 18 to 35 who received the yellow fever vaccine.

The chain employs TRBV29-1 and TRBJ1-1, with 8 nucleotides matching TRBD1. The J segment lost 1 base and the V segment lost 8 bases, leaving 9 bases of the junction unmatched. The CDR3 consists of 14 residues. Germline CDR1 SQVTM, CDR2 ANQGSEA. The CDR3 nucleotides are TGCAGCTGCTCCCTGGGACAGGCGAACACTGAAGCTTTCTTT. Translating it yields CSCSLGQANTEAFF.

Only one count was recorded for this clonotype. V gene TRBV10-3 combines with J gene TRBJ1-1; D is undetermined. V dropped 1 base and J dropped 0 bases, with 6 bases sitting between them. Germline assignment: CDR1 ENHRY and CDR2 SYGVKD. The CDR3 loop spans 14 amino acids. The CDR3 loop reads CAISEYNMNTEAFF. The CDR3 DNA sequence: TGTGCCATCAGTGAGTACAACATGAACACTGAAGCTTTCTTT.

The V call is TRBV4-3, the J call TRBJ2-7; 9 bases fit TRBD2. The CDR3 has 17 amino acids. With V trimmed by 3 bases and J by 5 bases, 14 bases remained unmatched. Germline CDR1 LGHNA, CDR2 YSLEER. This CDR3 reads CASSQVDLGLASNEQYF. CDR3 in DNA: TGCGCCAGCAGCCAGGTCGACCTGGGACTAGCATCCAACGAGCAGTACTTC.

This clonotype appeared once. At one of its ends the junction is not consistent with the germline gene, which may arise from a read error. The rearrangement joins TRBV7-7 to TRBJ1-1, with unresolved D. Germline V CDR1 and CDR2: SSHAT, FNYEAQ (reference sequence). The CDR3 runs to 13 residues. Here the CDR3 DNA reads TGTGCTAGCAGCGCCCAGATGAACACTGAAGCTTTCTTT. Its translation: CASSAQMNTEAFF.

V and J are TRBV15 and TRBJ1-3, with D perhaps matching TRBD1 (5 bases). The CDR3 contains 15 residues. Germline assignment: CDR1 LNHNV and CDR2 YYDKDF (reference sequence). Trimming shortened V by 9 bases and J by 0 bases, and 15 bases separated the two germline ends. DNA for the CDR3: TGTGCCACAGGGGAGGGCCAAAGCTCTGGAAACACCATATATTTT. Protein product: CATGEGQSSGNTIYF.

The chain employs TRBV23-1 and TRBJ1-2, with 7 positions matching TRBD1. TRBV23-1 is flagged as an ORF with uncertain function. The length of the CDR3 is 17 residues. The V gene end was trimmed by 0 bases and the J gene end by 1 base; junction bases not matched to a gene: 8. The CDR3 is CASSQSDRAGINYGYTF. For the CDR3, the DNA is TGCGCCAGCAGTCAATCCGACAGGGCCGGGATTAACTATGGCTACACCTTC.

V and J are TRBV11-1 and TRBJ2-7; 7 bases are shared with TRBD2. The CDR3 contains 14 residues. CDR1 and CDR2 from the germline V gene are SGHAT and FQDESV (reference sequence). V gave up 2 bases and J gave up 2 bases; unmatched junction bases: 3. The DNA for the CDR3 is TGTGCCAGCAGCTTATCAGGACTAGCCTACGAGCAGTACTTC. Its protein product is CASSLSGLAYEQYF.

The chain joins TRBV11-3 to TRBJ2-7; D call uncertain. The germline V and J ends were trimmed by 2 bases and 3 bases, with 5 bases remaining between them. The CDR3 spans 12 residues. Germline assignment: CDR1 SGHNT and CDR2 YENEEA. The chain's CDR3 is CASSLPYYEQYF. CDR3 sequence (DNA): TGTGCCAGCAGCTTACCCTACTACGAGCAGTACTTC.

CDR3 loop: CASSQTSGGYEQYF. The CDR3 DNA reads TGTGCCAGCAGTCAAACTAGCGGGGGTTACGAGCAGTACTTC. V gene TRBV7-9 combines with J gene TRBJ2-7; 11 positions match TRBD2. The CDR3 extends over 14 amino acids. V lost 6 bases to trimming and J lost 4 bases; unmatched junction nucleotides: 5. The germline V gene encodes CDR1 SEHNR and CDR2 FQNEAQ (reference sequence).

This chain connects TRBV7-2 to TRBJ2-3; 8 bases are shared with TRBD2. In germline, CDR1 is SGHTA, CDR2 FQGNSA. Losses at the gene ends were 0 bases for V and 2 bases for J; bases not matched to a gene: 10. The CDR3 sequence is 18 residues long. CDR3 sequence reads: CASSLASLAGFYTDTQYF. CDR3 DNA: TGTGCCAGCAGCTTAGCGTCCCTAGCGGGCTTTTACACAGATACGCAGTATTTT.

This rearrangement joins TRBV10-1 to TRBJ1-6; 10 bases line up with TRBD1. This CDR3 has 21 residues. CDR1 is WNHNN and CDR2 is SYGVQD in the germline V gene (reference sequence). V lost 11 bases to trimming and J lost 4 bases; unmatched junction nucleotides: 26. CDR3 coding DNA: TGCGCCGTAGACCGGGACAGGGGTTTCGAGGAGCCCTTTCGTTATAATTCACCCCTCCACTTT. Its translation is CAVDRDRGFEEPFRYNSPLHF.

The chain couples TRBV6-4 to TRBJ1-5; possibly TRBD1 for D (5 bases). Per the germline V gene, CDR1 is MRHNA and CDR2 is SNTAGT. V was pared by 3 bases and J by 4 bases, with 16 bases between. This CDR3 region has 16 residues. In DNA form, the CDR3 reads TGTGCCAGCAGTGATTCGATGGGACTATCTAATCAGCCCCAGCATTTT. As protein: CASSDSMGLSNQPQHF.

V is TRBV18 and J is TRBJ2-7, with D uncertain. CDR1 is KGHSH, CDR2 LQKENI, per germline. With 1 base removed from V and 0 bases from J, the gap between germline ends came to 31 bases. The CDR3 consists of 22 residues. The CDR3 is CASSPRTLAPPPPATRSYEQYF. The CDR3 nucleotides read TGTGCCAGCTCACCACGCACCCTTGCACCCCCTCCCCCGGCCACACGCTCCTACGAGCAGTACTTC.

This chain joins TRBV2 and TRBJ2-7; D is unresolved. The CDR3 has 13 residues. The germline V gene has CDR1 SNHLY and CDR2 FYNNEI. V was clipped by 6 bases and J by 2 bases, with 11 bases between them. The chain's CDR3 is CASRDDTPYEQYF. CDR3 nucleotide sequence: TGTGCCAGCAGGGACGACACCCCCTACGAGCAGTACTTC.

V is TRBV12-3 or TRBV12-4 and J is TRBJ1-5, with a weak D call TRBD1 (6 bases). The CDR3 length is 14 residues. The germline V and J ends were trimmed by 4 bases and 1 base, with 8 bases remaining between them. The CDR3 DNA is TGTGCCAGCAGTTCAACAGGGAGCAATCAGCCCCAGCATTTT. It encodes CASSSTGSNQPQHF.

This clonotype turned up a few times. The genes are TRBV10-1 and TRBJ1-6; D not certain. This CDR3 is 13 amino acids long. V lost 5 bases to trimming and J lost 8 bases, with 10 bases between them. Germline V gene lookup returns CDR1 WNHNN and CDR2 SYGVQD (reference sequence). The CDR3: CASSIGLDSPLHF. The CDR3 coding sequence is TGCGCCAGCAGTATTGGTCTCGATTCACCCCTCCACTTT.

This clonotype was observed once. The chain joins TRBV20-1 to TRBJ2-3; D is perhaps TRBD2 (5 bases). Germline loops: CDR1 DFQATT, CDR2 SNEGSKA (reference sequence). The V and J ends lost 7 bases and 2 bases respectively, with 13 bases between them. CDR3 length: 13 residues. The CDR3 nucleotides read TGCAGTGTGAACAGCGGCCCCACAGATACGCAGTATTTT. Translated, it gives CSVNSGPTDTQYF.

The chain is built from TRBV2 and TRBJ2-7; D remains ambiguous. The germline CDR1 and CDR2 sequences are SNHLY and FYNNEI. The CDR3 consists of 13 residues. Trimming removed 7 bases at V and 3 bases at J, with 13 bases between. CDR3 sequence reads: CASTADHSYEQYF. CDR3 nucleotide sequence: TGTGCCAGCACTGCGGACCACAGCTACGAGCAGTACTTC.

The chain is built from TRBV13 and TRBJ2-1; D is possibly TRBD1 (6 bases). CDR3 length: 12 amino acids. Per the germline V gene, CDR1 is PRHDT and CDR2 is FYEKMQ (reference sequence). V was trimmed by 5 bases and J by 7 bases, leaving 9 bases between them. The CDR3 nucleotides read TGTGCCAGCAGCCGGACAGATAATGAGCAGTTCTTC. Translating gives CASSRTDNEQFF. Looking up the rest from reference TRBV13 and TRBJ2-1 gives the full variable domain: AAGVIQSPRHLIKEKRETATLKCYPIPRHDTVYWYQQGPGQDPQFLISFYEKMQSDKGSIPDRFSAQQFSDYHSELNMSSLELGDSALYFCASSRTDNEQFFGPGTRLTVL.

This chain connects TRBV5-1 to TRBJ2-5; TRBD2 is a possible D gene (6 bases). V lost 0 bases to trimming and J lost 2 bases, with 17 bases between them. This CDR3 has 17 amino acids. CDR1 is SGHRS, CDR2 YFSETQ, per germline. The CDR3 is CASSLARGTEIQETQYF. The CDR3 DNA is TGCGCCAGCAGCTTGGCCCGCGGGACCGAGATACAAGAGACCCAGTACTTC.

The chain combines TRBV12-3 or TRBV12-4 with TRBJ2-2; 9 bases match TRBD1. The CDR3 is 16 residues long. V shed 4 bases, J shed 4 bases, and the junction held 7 bases outside the gene matches. The chain's CDR3 is CASSSENRGRTGELFF. The CDR3 coding sequence is TGTGCCAGCAGTTCCGAAAACAGGGGGCGCACCGGGGAGCTGTTTTTT.

J is TRBJ2-3 and V is TRBV11-3; 8 positions agree with TRBD1. Germline V lookup: CDR1 SGHNT, CDR2 YENEEA. The CDR3 has 15 residues. Losses at the gene ends were 4 bases for V and 3 bases for J; bases not matched to a gene: 6. This CDR3 reads CASSYTGGSTDTQYF. CDR3 nucleotides: TGTGCCAGCAGCTATACAGGGGGATCTACAGATACGCAGTATTTT.

This clonotype was seen once. CDR3 sequence: CASSQDRKGPYGYTF. The CDR3 DNA is TGCGCCAGCAGCCAAGATAGGAAGGGGCCCTATGGCTACACCTTC. This chain connects TRBV4-1 to TRBJ1-2, with D perhaps TRBD1 (5 bases). The CDR3 covers 15 residues. CDR1 is MGHRA and CDR2 is YSYEKL in the germline V gene. V lost 0 bases and J 4 bases, leaving 12 bases between the germline ends.

V and J are TRBV12-3 or TRBV12-4 and TRBJ2-5; TRBD2 matches 10 bases. The CDR3 covers 12 residues. Losses at the gene ends were 4 bases for V and 9 bases for J; bases not matched to a gene: 2. CDR3 nucleotides: TGTGCCAGCAGTTCAAGCGGGGGGGCCCAGTACTTC. Translating it yields CASSSSGGAQYF.

J is TRBJ2-3 and V is TRBV13, with 9 bases identical to TRBD2. Losses at the gene ends were 6 bases for V and 0 bases for J; bases not matched to a gene: 4. This CDR3 has 15 residues. Germline V gene lookup returns CDR1 PRHDT and CDR2 FYEKMQ (reference sequence). CDR3 in amino acids: CASRPAGGSTDTQYF. The CDR3 bases are TGTGCCAGCAGACCAGCGGGAGGTAGCACAGATACGCAGTATTTT. The whole variable domain, filled in from reference TRBV13 and TRBJ2-3, reads AAGVIQSPRHLIKEKRETATLKCYPIPRHDTVYWYQQGPGQDPQFLISFYEKMQSDKGSIPDRFSAQQFSDYHSELNMSSLELGDSALYFCASRPAGGSTDTQYFGPGTRLTVL.

This rearrangement joins TRBV18 to TRBJ2-1, with D perhaps being TRBD1 or TRBD2 (5 bases each). The CDR3 is 17 residues long. In germline, CDR1 is KGHSH, CDR2 LQKENI. V lost 3 bases and J 0 bases, leaving 15 bases between the germline ends. The CDR3 region has the DNA TGTGCCAGCTCACCCGGGGTAGGGGCTAGCTCCTACAATGAGCAGTTCTTC. Amino acid sequence: CASSPGVGASSYNEQFF.